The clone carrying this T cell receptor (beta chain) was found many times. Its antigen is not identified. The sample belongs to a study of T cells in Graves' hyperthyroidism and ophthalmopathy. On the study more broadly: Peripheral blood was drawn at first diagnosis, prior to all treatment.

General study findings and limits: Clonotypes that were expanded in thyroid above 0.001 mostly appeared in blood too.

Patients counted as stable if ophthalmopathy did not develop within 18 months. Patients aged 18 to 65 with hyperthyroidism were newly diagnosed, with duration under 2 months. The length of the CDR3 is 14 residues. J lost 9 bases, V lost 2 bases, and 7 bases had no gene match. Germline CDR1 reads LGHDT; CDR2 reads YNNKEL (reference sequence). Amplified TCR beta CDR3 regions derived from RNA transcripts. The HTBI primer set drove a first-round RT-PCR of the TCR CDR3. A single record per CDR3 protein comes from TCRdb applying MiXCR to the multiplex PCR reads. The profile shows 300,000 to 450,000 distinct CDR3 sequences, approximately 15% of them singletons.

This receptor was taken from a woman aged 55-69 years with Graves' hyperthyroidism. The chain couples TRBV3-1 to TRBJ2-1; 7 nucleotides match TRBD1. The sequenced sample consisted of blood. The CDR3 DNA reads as TGTGCCAGCAGCCAACAACCCAGGGGGTCTGAGCAGTTCTTC. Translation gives CASSQQPRGSEQFF.